The rows below give T cell receptor beta chains drawn from one sample of a study of cytomegalovirus exposure and HLA in healthy donors. TCRdb's copy holds only in-frame clones and misses some; the assay was immunoSEQ multiplex PCR. The sample lists roughly 98,000 clones; roughly 79% were seen once. The source material was PBMCs. The receptor set was obtained from a woman between 65 and 79 years old in good health and CMV-seropositive. CDR3s include the opening cysteine and the closing phenylalanine or tryptophan. The order of the fields is V gene, J gene, D gene, clone size, CDR3 protein, CDR3 DNA. The D gene is left open where the match is weak. A clone size is listed for some rows: how often the clone was seen (once, few, many), or a class if it is expanded.

>TRBV6-1|TRBJ2-3|TRBD2|.
CASRAGLAGTDTQYF
TGTGCCAGCAGGGCAGGACTAGCGGGAACAGATACGCAGTATTTT
>TRBV5-1|TRBJ2-1|.|.
CASRQQSSYNEQFF
TGCGCCAGCAGACAGCAAAGCTCCTACAATGAGCAGTTCTTC
>TRBV5-6|TRBJ2-5|.|.
CASSSSLYRAKETQYF
TGTGCCAGCAGCTCGAGTCTATACAGGGCAAAGGAGACCCAGTACTTC
>TRBV12-5|TRBJ1-1|.|.
CASGLGTRVAEAFF
TGTGCTAGTGGTTTGGGAACCAGGGTGGCCGAAGCTTTCTTT
>TRBV7-9|TRBJ1-1|.|.
CASSPRWGNTEAFF
TGTGCCAGCAGCCCTCGGTGGGGCAACACTGAAGCTTTCTTT
>TRBV6-5|TRBJ1-2|TRBD1|few
CASSYGQGGRYTF
TGTGCCAGCAGTTACGGACAGGGGGGTCGCTACACCTTC
>TRBV30|TRBJ1-1|.|few
CAWSVQPNTEAFF
TGTGCCTGGAGTGTACAGCCGAACACTGAAGCTTTCTTT
>TRBV5-1|TRBJ2-5|TRBD1|.
CASSLGLTGVQETQYF
TGCGCCAGCAGCTTGGGGTTGACAGGGGTGCAAGAGACCCAGTACTTC
>TRBV4-1|TRBJ2-1|TRBD2|.
CASSPIAGGRHEQFF
TGCGCCAGCAGCCCGATAGCGGGAGGTAGACATGAGCAGTTCTTC
>TRBV5-1|TRBJ2-7|TRBD2|once
CASSFGTSGRHSYEQYF
TGCGCCAGCAGCTTTGGGACTAGCGGGAGGCACTCCTACGAGCAGTACTTC
>TRBV7-9|TRBJ2-7|TRBD2|few
CSSSLDASGAYEQYF
TGTTCCAGCAGCTTAGACGCTAGCGGGGCCTACGAGCAGTACTTC
>TRBV28|TRBJ1-5|.|few
CASSLRQVNQPQHF
TGTGCCAGCAGTCTTCGACAGGTCAATCAGCCCCAGCATTTT
>TRBV27|TRBJ1-2|.|.
CASSFSGVGYGYTF
TGTGCCAGCAGTTTCTCCGGTGTTGGCTATGGCTACACCTTC
>TRBV5-1|TRBJ2-1|TRBD2|.
CASSSRGDNEQFF
TGCGCCAGCAGCTCCCGGGGGGACAATGAGCAGTTCTTC
>TRBV5-5|TRBJ2-1|.|.
CASSPRGQGIGDNEQFF
TGTGCCAGCAGCCCACGGGGCCAGGGGATAGGGGACAATGAGCAGTTCTTC
>TRBV15|TRBJ2-3|.|few
CATSRGGVGTDTQYF
TGTGCCACCAGCAGAGGGGGGGTGGGCACAGATACGCAGTATTTT
>TRBV5-4|TRBJ2-5|.|.
CASTPGQHQETQYF
TGTGCCAGTACCCCCGGACAGCACCAAGAGACCCAGTACTTC
>TRBV5-1|TRBJ2-7|TRBD2|.
CASSFRLAGLSEQYF
TGCGCCAGCAGTTTTAGACTAGCGGGACTCAGCGAGCAGTACTTC
>TRBV18|TRBJ1-2|.|.
CASSPPSGDGYTF
TGTGCCAGCTCACCACCATCCGGGGATGGCTACACCTTC
>TRBV29-1|TRBJ1-2|TRBD1|.
CTIGGQGYGYTF
TGCACCATTGGGGGACAGGGCTATGGCTACACCTTC
>TRBV18|TRBJ1-1|TRBD1|.
CASSLKQGSSEAFF
TGTGCCAGCTCACTAAAACAGGGGAGCAGTGAAGCTTTCTTT
>TRBV7-9|TRBJ2-1|TRBD2|.
CASSPRLADYNEQFF
TGTGCCAGCAGCCCTCGACTAGCGGACTACAATGAGCAGTTCTTC
>TRBV7-2|TRBJ2-3|TRBD2|few
CASSSRRGGRADTQYF
TGTGCCAGCAGCTCGAGACGGGGGGGGCGTGCAGATACGCAGTATTTT
>TRBV5-1|TRBJ2-3|TRBD1|.
CASSEGQGKISDTQYF
TGCGCCAGCAGCGAGGGACAGGGGAAGATCTCAGATACGCAGTATTTT
>TRBV10-1|TRBJ2-5|.|.
CASSEPGRGETQYF
TGCGCCAGCAGTGAGCCAGGGCGGGGAGAGACCCAGTACTTC
>TRBV21-1|TRBJ1-5|.|.
CASWTSVSSNQPQHF
TGTGCCAGCTGGACATCGGTAAGTAGCAATCAGCCCCAGCATTTT
>TRBV19|TRBJ2-1|.|few
CASMKQGTYNEQFF
TGTGCCAGTATGAAACAGGGTACCTACAATGAGCAGTTCTTC
>TRBV6-5|TRBJ1-5|TRBD1|.
CASRRDRVELPQHF
TGTGCCAGCAGACGCGACAGGGTAGAGCTGCCCCAGCATTTT
>TRBV10-2|TRBJ2-3|.|.
CASRSGTDTQYF
TGCGCCAGCCGGTCGGGCACAGATACGCAGTATTTT
>TRBV6-5|TRBJ1-1|TRBD1|few
CATVAEDRNSEAFF
TGTGCCACCGTGGCGGAGGACAGGAACTCTGAAGCTTTCTTT
>TRBV6-5|TRBJ1-1|.|few
CASSYRGGDTEAFF
TGTGCCAGCAGTTATAGAGGGGGAGACACTGAAGCTTTCTTT
>TRBV2|TRBJ2-3|.|.
CASSEAQRGDTQYF
TGTGCCAGCAGTGAAGCGCAAAGGGGAGATACGCAGTATTTT
>TRBV5-5|TRBJ1-3|TRBD1|.
CASSITRDRALVSGNTIYF
TGTGCCAGCAGCATTACCCGGGACAGGGCACTCGTCTCTGGAAACACCATATATTTT